This section outlines one TCR beta chain sequence together with its context. Sequencing was performed with immunoSEQ multiplex PCR; in TCRdb, only in-frame clones are kept and a portion is missing. This table has under 300,000 clones, roughly 80% appearing once. The sample originates from a study of blood T cell repertoires in COVID-19. Turning to the study itself: COVID-19 samples collected from the United States, Italy and Spain covered acute and convalescent phases. PBMCs, B-cell-depleted T cells, or T cells provided the cDNA or gDNA that made up the material.

This receptor was taken from a woman older than 75 with active or convalescent COVID-19. The source material was peripheral blood.

This CDR3 reads CASSQAETQYF. The DNA for the CDR3 is TGTGCCAGCAGCCAGGCAGAGACCCAGTACTTC. The chain couples TRBV4-2 to TRBJ2-5; no definite D call. The CDR3 is 11 residues long. V lost 3 bases and J 4 bases, leaving 3 bases between the germline ends. From germline, CDR1 is LGHNA and CDR2 YNFKEQ.